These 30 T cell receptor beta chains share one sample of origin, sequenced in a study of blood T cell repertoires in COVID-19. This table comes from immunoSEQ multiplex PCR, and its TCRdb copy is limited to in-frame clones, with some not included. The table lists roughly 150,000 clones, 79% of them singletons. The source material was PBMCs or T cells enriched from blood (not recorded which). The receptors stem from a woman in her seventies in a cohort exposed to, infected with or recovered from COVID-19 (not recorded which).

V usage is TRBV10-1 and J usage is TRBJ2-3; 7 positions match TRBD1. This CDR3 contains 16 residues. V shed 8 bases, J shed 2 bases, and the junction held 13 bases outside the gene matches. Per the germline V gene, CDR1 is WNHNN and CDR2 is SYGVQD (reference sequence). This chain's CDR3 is CASGRIPDRATDTQYF. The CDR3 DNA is TGCGCCAGCGGACGGATTCCCGACAGGGCCACAGATACGCAGTATTTT.

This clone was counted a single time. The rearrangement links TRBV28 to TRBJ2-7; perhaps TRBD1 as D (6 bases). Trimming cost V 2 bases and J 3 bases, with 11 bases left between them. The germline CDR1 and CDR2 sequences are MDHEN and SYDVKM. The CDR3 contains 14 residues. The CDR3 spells CASSLQGIYYEQYF. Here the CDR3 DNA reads TGTGCCAGCAGTTTACAGGGGATTTACTACGAGCAGTACTTC.

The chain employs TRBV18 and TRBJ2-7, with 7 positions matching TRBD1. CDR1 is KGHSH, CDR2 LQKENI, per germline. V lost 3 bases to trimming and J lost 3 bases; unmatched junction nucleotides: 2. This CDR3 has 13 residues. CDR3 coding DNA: TGTGCCAGCTCACCGGGACAGAACTACGAGCAGTACTTC. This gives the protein CASSPGQNYEQYF.

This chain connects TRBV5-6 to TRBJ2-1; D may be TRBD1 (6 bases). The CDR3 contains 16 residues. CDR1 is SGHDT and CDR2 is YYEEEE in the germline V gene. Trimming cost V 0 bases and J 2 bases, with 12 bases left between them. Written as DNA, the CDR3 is TGTGCCAGCAGCTTGGCCGGGCAGGGGACCTACAATGAGCAGTTCTTC. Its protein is CASSLAGQGTYNEQFF.

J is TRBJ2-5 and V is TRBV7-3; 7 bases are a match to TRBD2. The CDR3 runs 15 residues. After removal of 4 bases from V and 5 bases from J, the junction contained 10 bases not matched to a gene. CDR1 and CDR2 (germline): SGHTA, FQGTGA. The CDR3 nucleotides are TGTGCCAGCAGCTCCCTTGGACTAGTCGGGGAGACCCAGTACTTC. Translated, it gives CASSSLGLVGETQYF. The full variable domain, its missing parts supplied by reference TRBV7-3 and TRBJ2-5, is GAGVSQTPSNKVTEKGKYVELRCDPISGHTALYWYRQSLGQGPEFLIYFQGTGAADDSGLPNDRFFAVRPEGSVSTLKIQRTERGDSAVYLCASSSLGLVGETQYFGPGTRLLVL.

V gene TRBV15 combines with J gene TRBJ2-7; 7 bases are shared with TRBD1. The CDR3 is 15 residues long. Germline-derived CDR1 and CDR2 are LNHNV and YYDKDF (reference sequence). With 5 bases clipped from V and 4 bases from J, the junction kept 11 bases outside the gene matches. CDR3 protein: CATSAQTGWGYEQYF. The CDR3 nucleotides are TGTGCCACCAGCGCCCAGACAGGGTGGGGTTACGAGCAGTACTTC.

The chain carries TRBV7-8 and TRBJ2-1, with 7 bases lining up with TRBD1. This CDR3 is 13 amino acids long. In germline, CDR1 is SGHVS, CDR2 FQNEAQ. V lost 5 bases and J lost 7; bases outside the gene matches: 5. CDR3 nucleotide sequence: TGTGCCAGCAGCGAAGACAGGGTAAATGAGCAGTTCTTC. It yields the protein CASSEDRVNEQFF. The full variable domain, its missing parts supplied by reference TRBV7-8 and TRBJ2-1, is GAGVSQSPRYKVAKRGQDVALRCDPISGHVSLFWYQQALGQGPEFLTYFQNEAQLDKSGLPSDRFFAERPEGSVSTLKIQRTQQEDSAVYLCASSEDRVNEQFFGPGTRLTVL.

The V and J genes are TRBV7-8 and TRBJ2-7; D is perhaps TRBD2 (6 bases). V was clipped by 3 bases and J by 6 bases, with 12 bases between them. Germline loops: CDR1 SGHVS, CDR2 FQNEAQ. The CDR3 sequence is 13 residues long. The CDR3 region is CASSFAGTVEQYF. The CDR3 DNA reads TGTGCCAGCAGCTTCGCAGGGACTGTCGAGCAGTACTTC.

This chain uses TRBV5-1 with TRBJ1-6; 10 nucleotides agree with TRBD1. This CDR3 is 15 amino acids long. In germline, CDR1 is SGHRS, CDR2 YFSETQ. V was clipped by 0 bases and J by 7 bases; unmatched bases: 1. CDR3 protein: CASSLGQGANSPLHF. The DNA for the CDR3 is TGCGCCAGCAGCTTGGGACAGGGGGCGAATTCACCCCTCCACTTT. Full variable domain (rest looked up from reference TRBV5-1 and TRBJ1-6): KAGVTQTPRYLIKTRGQQVTLSCSPISGHRSVSWYQQTPGQGLQFLFEYFSETQRNKGNFPGRFSGRQFSNSRSEMNVSTLELGDSALYLCASSLGQGANSPLHFGNGTRLTVT.

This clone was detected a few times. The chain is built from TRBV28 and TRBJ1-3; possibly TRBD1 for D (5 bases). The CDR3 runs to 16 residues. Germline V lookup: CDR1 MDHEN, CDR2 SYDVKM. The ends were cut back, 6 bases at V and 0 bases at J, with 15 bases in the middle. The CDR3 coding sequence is TGTGCCAGCAGGACCCCGTATCAGGGCTCTGGAAACACCATATATTTT. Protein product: CASRTPYQGSGNTIYF.

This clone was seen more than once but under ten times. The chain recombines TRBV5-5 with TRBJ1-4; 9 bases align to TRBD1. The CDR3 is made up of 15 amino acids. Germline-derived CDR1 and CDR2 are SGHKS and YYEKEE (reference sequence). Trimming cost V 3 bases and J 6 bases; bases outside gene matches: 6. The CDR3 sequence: CASSSPGQGYEKLFF. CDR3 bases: TGTGCCAGCAGCTCCCCGGGACAGGGTTATGAAAAACTGTTTTTT.

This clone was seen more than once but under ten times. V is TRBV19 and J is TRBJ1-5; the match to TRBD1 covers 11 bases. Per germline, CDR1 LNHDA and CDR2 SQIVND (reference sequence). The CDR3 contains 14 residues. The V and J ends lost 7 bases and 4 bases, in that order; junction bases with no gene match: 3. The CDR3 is CASTGTGGNQPQHF. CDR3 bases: TGTGCCAGTACCGGGACAGGGGGGAATCAGCCCCAGCATTTT.

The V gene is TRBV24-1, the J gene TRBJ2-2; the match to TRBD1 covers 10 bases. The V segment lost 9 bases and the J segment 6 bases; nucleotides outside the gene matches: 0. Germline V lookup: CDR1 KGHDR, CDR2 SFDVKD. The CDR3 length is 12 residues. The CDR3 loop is CATGQGAGELFF. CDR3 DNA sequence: TGTGCCACCGGACAGGGGGCCGGGGAGCTGTTTTTT.

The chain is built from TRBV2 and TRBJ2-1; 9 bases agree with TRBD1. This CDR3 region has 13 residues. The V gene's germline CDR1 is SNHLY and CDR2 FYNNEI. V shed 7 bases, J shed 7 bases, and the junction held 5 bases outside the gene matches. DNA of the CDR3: TGTGCCAGCAATGGACAGGGGATTAATGAGCAGTTCTTC. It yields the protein CASNGQGINEQFF.

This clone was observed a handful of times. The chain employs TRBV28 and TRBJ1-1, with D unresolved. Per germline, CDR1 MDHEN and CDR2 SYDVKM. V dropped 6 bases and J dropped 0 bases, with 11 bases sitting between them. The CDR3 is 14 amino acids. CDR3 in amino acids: CASRPPVVNTEAFF. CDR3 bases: TGTGCCAGCAGACCCCCAGTGGTGAACACTGAAGCTTTCTTT.

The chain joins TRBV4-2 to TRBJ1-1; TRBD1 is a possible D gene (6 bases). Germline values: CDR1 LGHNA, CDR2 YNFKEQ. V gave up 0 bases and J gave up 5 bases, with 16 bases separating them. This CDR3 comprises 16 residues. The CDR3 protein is CASSQDNNRADTEAFF. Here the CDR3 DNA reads TGTGCCAGCAGCCAAGATAATAACAGGGCTGATACTGAAGCTTTCTTT.

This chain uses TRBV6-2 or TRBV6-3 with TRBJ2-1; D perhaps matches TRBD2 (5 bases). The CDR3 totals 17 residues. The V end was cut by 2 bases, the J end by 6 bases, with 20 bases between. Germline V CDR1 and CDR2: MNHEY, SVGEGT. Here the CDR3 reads CASSYTPPAKRANEQFF. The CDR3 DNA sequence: TGTGCCAGCAGTTACACCCCTCCCGCAAAGAGGGCCAATGAGCAGTTCTTC.

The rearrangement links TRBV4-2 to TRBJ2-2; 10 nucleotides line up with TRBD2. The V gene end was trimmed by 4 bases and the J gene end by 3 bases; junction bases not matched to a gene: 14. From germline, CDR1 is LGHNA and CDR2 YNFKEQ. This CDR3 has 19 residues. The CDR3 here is CASSPLGLLAGVDTGELFF. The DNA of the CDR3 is TGTGCCAGCAGCCCTCTGGGACTTCTAGCGGGAGTTGACACCGGGGAGCTGTTTTTT.

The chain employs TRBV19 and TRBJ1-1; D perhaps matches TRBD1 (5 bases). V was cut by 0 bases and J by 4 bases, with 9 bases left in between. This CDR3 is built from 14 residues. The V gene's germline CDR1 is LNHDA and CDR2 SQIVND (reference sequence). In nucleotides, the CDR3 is TGTGCCAGTAGTATAGAAGGGGCGAGCACTGAAGCTTTCTTT. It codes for CASSIEGASTEAFF.

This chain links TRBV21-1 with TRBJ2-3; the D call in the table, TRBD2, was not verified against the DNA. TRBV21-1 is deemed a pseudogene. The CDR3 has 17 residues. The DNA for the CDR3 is TGTGCCAGCAGCAAAGTGGGTAGCGGGAGGGGGACAGATACGCAGTATTTT. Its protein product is CASSKVGSGRGTDTQYF.

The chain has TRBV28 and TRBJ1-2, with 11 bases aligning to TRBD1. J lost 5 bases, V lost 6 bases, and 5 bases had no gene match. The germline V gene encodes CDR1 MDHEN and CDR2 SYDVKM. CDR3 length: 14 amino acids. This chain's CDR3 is CASSRGQGAYGYTF. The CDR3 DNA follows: TGTGCCAGCAGCCGCGGACAGGGGGCGTATGGCTACACCTTC.

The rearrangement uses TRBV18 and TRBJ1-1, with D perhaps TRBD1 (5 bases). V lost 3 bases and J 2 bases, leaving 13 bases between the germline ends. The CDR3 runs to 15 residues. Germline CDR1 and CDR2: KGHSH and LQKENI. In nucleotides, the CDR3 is TGTGCCAGCTCACCTCTGGGGGGACTCAACACTGAAGCTTTCTTT. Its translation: CASSPLGGLNTEAFF.

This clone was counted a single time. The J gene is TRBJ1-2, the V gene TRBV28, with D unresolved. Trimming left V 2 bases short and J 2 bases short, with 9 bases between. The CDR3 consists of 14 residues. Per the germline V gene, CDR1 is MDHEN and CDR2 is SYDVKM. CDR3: CASSLEGLNYGYTF. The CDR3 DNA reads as TGTGCCAGCAGTTTAGAGGGCTTGAACTATGGCTACACCTTC.

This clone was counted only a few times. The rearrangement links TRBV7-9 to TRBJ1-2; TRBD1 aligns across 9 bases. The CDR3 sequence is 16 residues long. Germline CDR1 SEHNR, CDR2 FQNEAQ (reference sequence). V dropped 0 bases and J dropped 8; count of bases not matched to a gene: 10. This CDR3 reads CASSLALTGGVGGYTF. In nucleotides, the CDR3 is TGTGCCAGCAGCTTAGCGCTTACAGGGGGCGTTGGAGGCTACACCTTC.

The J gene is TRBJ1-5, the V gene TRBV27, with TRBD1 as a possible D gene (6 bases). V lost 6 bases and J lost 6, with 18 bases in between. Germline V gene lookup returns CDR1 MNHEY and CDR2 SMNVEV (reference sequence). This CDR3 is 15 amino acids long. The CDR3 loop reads CASSALHGGVQPQHF. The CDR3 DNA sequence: TGTGCCAGCAGCGCCCTACATGGGGGCGTTCAGCCCCAGCATTTT.

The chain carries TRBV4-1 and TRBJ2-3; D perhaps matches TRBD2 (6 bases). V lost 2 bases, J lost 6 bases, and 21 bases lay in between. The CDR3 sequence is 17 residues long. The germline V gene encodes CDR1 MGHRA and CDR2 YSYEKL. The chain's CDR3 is CASSQWGVRERTDTQYF. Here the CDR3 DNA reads TGCGCCAGCAGCCAATGGGGGGTAAGGGAACGTACGGATACGCAGTATTTT.

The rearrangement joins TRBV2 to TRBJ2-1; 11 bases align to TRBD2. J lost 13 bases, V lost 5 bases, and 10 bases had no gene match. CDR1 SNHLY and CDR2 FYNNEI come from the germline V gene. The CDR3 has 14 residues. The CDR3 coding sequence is TGTGCCAGCAGTCGTTCCCTACTAGCGGGGGATCAGTTCTTC. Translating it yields CASSRSLLAGDQFF.

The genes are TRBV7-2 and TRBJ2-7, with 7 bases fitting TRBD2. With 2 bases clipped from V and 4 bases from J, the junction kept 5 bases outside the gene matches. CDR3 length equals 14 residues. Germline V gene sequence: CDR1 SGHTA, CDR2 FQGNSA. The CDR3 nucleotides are TGTGCCAGCAGCTTAATCGCTAGCGGTTACGAGCAGTACTTC. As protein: CASSLIASGYEQYF.

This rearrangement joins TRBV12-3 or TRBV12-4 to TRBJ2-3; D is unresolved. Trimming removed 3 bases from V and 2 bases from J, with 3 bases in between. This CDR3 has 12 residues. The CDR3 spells CASSFYTDTQYF. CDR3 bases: TGTGCCAGCAGTTTCTACACAGATACGCAGTATTTT.

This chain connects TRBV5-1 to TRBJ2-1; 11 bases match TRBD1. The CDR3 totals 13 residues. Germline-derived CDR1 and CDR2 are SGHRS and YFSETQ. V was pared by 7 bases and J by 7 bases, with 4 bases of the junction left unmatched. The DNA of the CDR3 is TGCGCCAGCGGCGGGACAGGGGGGAATGAGCAGTTCTTC. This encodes CASGGTGGNEQFF.